Presented here are 28 T cell receptor beta chains from one specimen sequenced in a study of blood T cell repertoires in COVID-19. Generated by immunoSEQ multiplex PCR, the TCRdb table keeps only in-frame clones and is missing some. The sample includes more than 65,000 clones, roughly 82% seen only once; the top ten take 6.5% to 8%. The material sequenced was peripheral blood. These receptors were obtained from a human donor in a cohort sampled during active COVID-19.

This rearrangement joins TRBV5-6 to TRBJ1-5; 9 bases match TRBD1. V was pared by 0 bases and J by 4 bases, with 5 bases of the junction left unmatched. The germline V gene has CDR1 SGHDT and CDR2 YYEEEE. This CDR3 contains 16 residues. The CDR3 here is CASSLETGGNNQPQHF. The DNA of the CDR3 is TGTGCCAGCAGCTTGGAGACAGGGGGAAATAATCAGCCCCAGCATTTT.

This clone has a handful of counts. V and J are TRBV4-1 and TRBJ1-4, with D tentatively TRBD1 (5 bases). The V gene's germline CDR1 is MGHRA and CDR2 YSYEKL. The CDR3 runs to 14 residues. V was trimmed by 3 bases and J by 4 bases, leaving 9 bases between them. The CDR3 DNA reads as TGCGCCAGCAGCCAGGGGCAGGGTAATGAAAAACTGTTTTTT. Translating gives CASSQGQGNEKLFF.

A single count supports this clone. The genes are TRBV6-5 and TRBJ1-2; maybe TRBD1 (5 bases). This CDR3 region has 15 residues. Per the germline V gene, CDR1 is MNHEY and CDR2 is SVGAGI. Between the trimmed V and J ends, which lost 6 bases and 2 bases, there was a span of 16 bases. The CDR3 sequence is CASSLVEGANYGYTF. In DNA form, the CDR3 reads TGTGCCAGCAGCCTCGTGGAAGGGGCGAACTATGGCTACACCTTC.

CDR3 coding DNA: TGTGCCAGCAGTGAAGCAAGGGACAGCTCCTATAATTCACCCCTCCACTTT. This encodes CASSEARDSSYNSPLHF. This chain uses TRBV6-1 with TRBJ1-6, with 7 bases matching TRBD1. In germline, CDR1 is MNHNS, CDR2 SASEGT. The CDR3 length is 17 residues. V lost 0 bases to trimming and J lost 0 bases; unmatched junction nucleotides: 2.

The genes are TRBV19 and TRBJ1-4, with 10 nucleotides matching TRBD1. V lost 5 bases, J lost 8 bases, and 14 bases stayed unmatched. The CDR3 length is 17 residues. Germline values: CDR1 LNHDA, CDR2 SQIVND (reference sequence). The CDR3 loop is CASSALRTGTGAEKLFF. In DNA, the CDR3 is TGTGCCAGTAGTGCCTTAAGAACCGGGACAGGGGCCGAAAAACTGTTTTTT.

The chain recombines TRBV27 with TRBJ2-1; possible D gene TRBD1, 7 bases. V was clipped by 3 bases and J by 4 bases, with 13 bases between them. Germline V gives CDR1 MNHEY, CDR2 SMNVEV (reference sequence). There are 15 residues in the CDR3. CDR3 sequence reads: CASSFGQGGYNEQFF. Here the CDR3 DNA reads TGTGCCAGCAGTTTCGGGCAGGGGGGTTACAATGAGCAGTTCTTC.

The chain uses TRBV4-1 and TRBJ2-3; 9 bases agree with TRBD1. The germline CDR1 and CDR2 sequences are MGHRA and YSYEKL. Germline trimming cut 3 bases from V and 3 bases from J; bases unmatched to any gene: 4. The CDR3 has 15 residues. CDR3 residues: CASSHSGQGTDTQYF. For the CDR3, the DNA is TGCGCCAGCAGCCATTCCGGACAGGGGACAGATACGCAGTATTTT.

This clone was observed once. The chain employs TRBV3-1 (or the pseudogene TRBV3-2) and TRBJ2-2, with TRBD1 as a possible D gene (6 bases). CDR3 size: 16 residues. Looked up from germline, CDR1 is LGHDT and CDR2 is YNNKEL (reference sequence). V shed 3 bases and J shed 0 bases, with 11 bases lying between them. The CDR3, as DNA: TGTGCCAGCAGCCAGCGCGGACAGCCGAACACCGGGGAGCTGTTTTTT. It translates to CASSQRGQPNTGELFF.

The genes are TRBV6-5 and TRBJ2-7; 10 bases match TRBD2. The CDR3 consists of 16 residues. The junction had 8 bases not matched to a gene; V was cut back by 4 bases and J by 2 bases. Germline CDR1 and CDR2: MNHEY and SVGAGI. CDR3 in amino acids: CASSFLSGGFTYEQYF. The CDR3 nucleotides are TGTGCCAGCAGTTTCCTTAGCGGGGGGTTCACCTACGAGCAGTACTTC.

The chain's CDR3 is CATTGTVNEKLFF. The CDR3 coding sequence is TGTGCCACCACGGGGACAGTTAATGAAAAACTGTTTTTT. The chain employs TRBV10-3 and TRBJ1-4; 7 bases agree with TRBD1. This CDR3 is 13 amino acids long. CDR1 is ENHRY, CDR2 SYGVKD, per germline. V was clipped by 10 bases and J by 4 bases; unmatched bases: 6.

Points on this clone: Other DNA sequences from this sample encode an identical CDR3 as well. V and J are TRBV19 and TRBJ1-5; D is possibly TRBD1 (5 bases). The V end was cut by 3 bases, the J end by 6 bases, with 6 bases between. This CDR3 has 12 amino acids. CDR1 and CDR2 from the germline V gene are LNHDA and SQIVND (reference sequence). The CDR3 protein is CASSIGGQPQHF. The CDR3 DNA reads TGTGCCAGTAGTATCGGGGGTCAGCCCCAGCATTTT.

The rearrangement links TRBV6-5 to TRBJ1-2, with a weak D call TRBD1 (6 bases). The germline CDR1 and CDR2 sequences are MNHEY and SVGAGI. This CDR3 has 12 residues. The V and J ends lost 6 bases and 4 bases respectively, with 9 bases between them. As DNA, the CDR3 is TGTGCCAGCAGGGACAGTCTCTATGGCTACACCTTC. This codes for CASRDSLYGYTF.

This clone has a single count. This sequence joins TRBV19 and TRBJ1-4; D perhaps matches TRBD1 (5 bases). The CDR3 consists of 14 residues. Between the trimmed V and J ends, which lost 7 bases and 7 bases, there was a span of 16 bases. The germline gives CDR1 LNHDA, CDR2 SQIVND (reference sequence). CDR3: CASKKDGRGEKLFF. The CDR3 region has the DNA TGTGCCAGTAAGAAGGACGGTAGGGGTGAAAAACTGTTTTTT.

This chain uses TRBV4-3 with TRBJ1-2; the match to TRBD1 covers 11 bases. V shed 2 bases and J 7 bases; nucleotides not matched to a gene: 9. Germline assignment: CDR1 LGHNA and CDR2 YSLEER. This CDR3 spans 16 amino acids. The CDR3 coding sequence is TGCGCCAGCAGCCAACAATCAGGGACAGGGGGTCGTGGCTACACCTTC. It yields the protein CASSQQSGTGGRGYTF.

This chain joins TRBV6-2 or TRBV6-3 and TRBJ1-2, with D maybe TRBD1 (5 bases). The CDR3 has 13 amino acids. The V gene's germline CDR1 is MNHEY and CDR2 SVGEGT. V was shortened by 0 bases and J by 7 bases, with 9 bases between the two germline ends. The CDR3 DNA sequence: TGTGCCAGCAGTTACTCGGGACTTCGTGGCTACACCTTC. This sequence encodes CASSYSGLRGYTF.

V gene TRBV9 combines with J gene TRBJ2-7; possibly TRBD2 for D (6 bases). The CDR3 spans 15 residues. The V end lost 4 bases, the J end lost 0 bases, and 14 bases lay between the germline ends. Germline-derived CDR1 and CDR2 are SGDLS and YYNGEE. The CDR3 loop is CASSRRDGSSYEQYF. In DNA, the CDR3 is TGTGCCAGCAGCAGGAGGGACGGAAGCTCCTACGAGCAGTACTTC.

The chain uses TRBV9 and TRBJ2-1; 9 nucleotides match TRBD1. This CDR3 comprises 18 residues. CDR1 and CDR2 from the germline V gene are SGDLS and YYNGEE. Trimming cost V 5 bases and J 6 bases; bases outside gene matches: 18. In nucleotides, the CDR3 is TGTGCCAGCAGAGGAGACAGGGGGTTGGCGACCGAGAGCAATGAGCAGTTCTTC. Translated, it gives CASRGDRGLATESNEQFF. Full variable domain (outside the CDR3, taken from reference TRBV9 and TRBJ2-1): DSGVTQTPKHLITATGQRVTLRCSPRSGDLSVYWYQQSLDQGLQFLIQYYNGEERAKGNILERFSAQQFPDLHSELNLSSLELGDSALYFCASRGDRGLATESNEQFFGPGTRLTVL.

The V and J genes are TRBV7-2 and TRBJ2-3; TRBD1 might be the D (5 bases). V was cut by 1 base and J by 2 bases, with 10 bases left in between. This CDR3 comprises 15 residues. Per germline, CDR1 SGHTA and CDR2 FQGNSA. The CDR3 reads CASSLVSGFTDTQYF. CDR3 DNA sequence: TGTGCCAGCAGCTTAGTCTCAGGGTTCACAGATACGCAGTATTTT.

Only a few counts were recorded for this clone. The chain uses TRBV5-1 and TRBJ2-7; 7 bases line up with TRBD1. The CDR3 is made up of 15 amino acids. V lost 4 bases, J lost 0 bases, and 7 bases stayed unmatched. Germline V gene lookup returns CDR1 SGHRS and CDR2 YFSETQ. The CDR3 DNA follows: TGCGCCAGCAGCCGAACAGGGGACAGCTCCTACGAGCAGTACTTC. Protein sequence: CASSRTGDSSYEQYF.

This chain links TRBV7-9 with TRBJ1-4, with D perhaps matching TRBD1 (5 bases). The germline V gene encodes CDR1 SEHNR and CDR2 FQNEAQ (reference sequence). This CDR3 has 15 residues. The V gene lost 7 bases and the J gene lost 3 bases, with 15 bases spanning the gap. CDR3 amino acids: CASIVFGAANEKLFF. The CDR3 bases are TGTGCCAGCATCGTGTTTGGGGCTGCTAATGAAAAACTGTTTTTT.

The rearrangement uses TRBV6-2 or TRBV6-3 and TRBJ1-3, with 9 bases matching TRBD1. CDR3 size: 15 residues. V lost 6 bases and J lost 7; bases outside the gene matches: 10. CDR1 is MNHEY and CDR2 is SVGEGT in the germline V gene. The CDR3 spells CASSGGQGLRNTIYF. DNA of the CDR3: TGTGCCAGCAGCGGGGGACAGGGCCTGCGGAACACCATATATTTT.

This chain uses TRBV7-2 with TRBJ1-1; a possible D gene is TRBD1 (6 bases). Trimming removed 4 bases at V and 4 bases at J, with 10 bases between. The CDR3 loop spans 13 amino acids. Germline V gene lookup returns CDR1 SGHTA and CDR2 FQGNSA. CDR3 sequence: CASSSTGSTEAFF. In nucleotides, the CDR3 is TGTGCCAGCAGCTCGACAGGATCCACTGAAGCTTTCTTT.

This clone was observed a handful of times. V gene TRBV5-5 combines with J gene TRBJ1-1; D gene unclear. Germline assignment: CDR1 SGHKS and CDR2 YYEKEE (reference sequence). This CDR3 region has 16 residues. Trimming removed 3 bases from V and 0 bases from J, with 15 bases in between. The CDR3 bases are TGTGCCAGCAGCTCGACTTCGGGGTTAATGAACACTGAAGCTTTCTTT. Translated: CASSSTSGLMNTEAFF. Supplemented by reference TRBV5-5 and TRBJ1-1, the full variable domain reads DAGVTQSPTHLIKTRGQQVTLRCSPISGHKSVSWYQQVLGQGPQFIFQYYEKEERGRGNFPDRFSARQFPNYSSELNVNALLLGDSALYLCASSSTSGLMNTEAFFGQGTRLTVV.

This clone was recorded a few times. The chain is built from TRBV19 and TRBJ2-5, with 9 nucleotides matching TRBD1. J lost 3 bases, V lost 5 bases, and 7 bases had no gene match. The CDR3 spans 15 residues. Germline V lookup: CDR1 LNHDA, CDR2 SQIVND (reference sequence). CDR3 DNA: TGTGCCAGTAGTGTCCGAAGACAGGGGGAAGAGACCCAGTACTTC. Translated, it gives CASSVRRQGEETQYF.

There are a few counts of this clone. The rearrangement uses TRBV2 and TRBJ1-5; TRBD1 matches 7 bases. Germline CDR1 is SNHLY and CDR2 is FYNNEI. CDR3 length equals 13 residues. J was trimmed by 6 bases and V by 8 bases; bases with no gene match: 7. The DNA of the CDR3 is TGTGCCAGCGGACCACAGGGGACTCAGCCCCAGCATTTT. Encoded protein: CASGPQGTQPQHF.

V usage is TRBV19 and J usage is TRBJ2-7; D may be TRBD2 (5 bases). The CDR3 consists of 13 residues. Germline CDR1 LNHDA, CDR2 SQIVND (reference sequence). Trimming took off 0 bases at V and 7 bases at J, with 10 bases between the two ends. The CDR3 DNA sequence: TGTGCCAGTAGTATAGAGCCTTCGGGGGAGCAGTACTTC. Translated: CASSIEPSGEQYF.

The CDR3 is CASSSRGDRGSQHF. DNA for the CDR3: TGTGCCAGCAGCTCGCGAGGGGATAGGGGGTCCCAGCATTTT. The V gene is TRBV7-2, the J gene TRBJ1-5; D may be TRBD1 (6 bases). V dropped 4 bases and J dropped 11 bases, with 18 bases sitting between them. Germline-derived CDR1 and CDR2 are SGHTA and FQGNSA. The CDR3 extends over 14 amino acids.

This rearrangement joins TRBV2 to TRBJ2-1; TRBD2 matches 10 bases. Germline V lookup: CDR1 SNHLY, CDR2 FYNNEI. J lost 8 bases, V lost 5 bases, and 15 bases had no gene match. The CDR3 has 17 residues. Here the CDR3 DNA reads TGTGCCAGCAGTCGCAATAGCCCCAGCGGGGGGGCCCATGAGCAGTTCTTC. Protein product: CASSRNSPSGGAHEQFF.